A selection of T cell receptor beta chains follows, all from one sample in a study of shared clonotypes between healthy human individuals. The table came from immunoSEQ multiplex PCR; TCRdb's copy has only in-frame clones and leaves some out. This table has over a million clones, about 75% appearing once. The sample was memory CD4+ T cells sorted from blood. These receptors came from a man between 18 and 35 years old in good health. CDR3s include the opening cysteine and the closing phenylalanine or tryptophan. D genes are given only for firm matches. For some rows the clone size is stated as once, few or many, or as a class when expanded; others skip it.

J	V	size	D	CDR3	DNA
TRBJ1-5	TRBV19	.	.	CASSISGDNQPQHF	TGTGCCAGTAGTATTTCAGGGGATAATCAGCCCCAGCATTTT
TRBJ2-2	TRBV29-1	.	TRBD1	CSVGQGRTGELFF	TGCAGCGTTGGACAGGGTCGCACCGGGGAGCTGTTTTTT
TRBJ1-1	TRBV30	.	.	CAWTIGVPNTEAFF	TGTGCCTGGACCATAGGGGTCCCGAACACTGAAGCTTTCTTT
TRBJ1-6	TRBV5-4	.	TRBD1	CASSLGDRGYNSPLHF	TGTGCCAGCAGCTTGGGAGACAGGGGGTATAATTCACCCCTCCACTTT
TRBJ2-5	TRBV7-2	.	.	CASSLGVETQYF	TGTGCCAGCAGCTTAGGGGTAGAGACCCAGTACTTC
TRBJ1-6	TRBV4-1	.	.	CASSRGLGNSPLHF	TGCGCCAGCAGCCGGGGGCTCGGTAATTCACCCCTCCACTTT
TRBJ2-3	TRBV5-1	.	TRBD2	CASSGGSAGRTDTQYF	TGCGCCAGCAGCGGCGGGTCAGCGGGACGCACAGATACGCAGTATTTT
TRBJ2-7	TRBV10-3	.	TRBD2	CAIAPGTSGSYEQYF	TGTGCCATCGCGCCCGGGACTAGCGGGTCCTACGAGCAGTACTTC
TRBJ2-1	TRBV20-1	.	.	CSANLGVF	TGCAGTGCAAACCTCGGAGTCTTC
TRBJ1-2	TRBV7-2	once	.	CASIKEAGDYGYTF	TGTGCCAGCATCAAGGAGGCAGGGGACTATGGCTACACCTTC
TRBJ2-7	TRBV7-9	.	TRBD2	CASSLDPGLAGALSHEQYF	TGTGCCAGCAGCTTAGATCCCGGGCTAGCGGGAGCGCTTAGCCACGAGCAGTACTTC
TRBJ2-1	TRBV2	.	.	CASSDFSGLSEQFF	TGTGCCAGCAGTGATTTCTCCGGCCTTTCGGAGCAGTTCTTC
TRBJ1-5	TRBV5-1	.	.	CASSLGQGNSNQPQHF	TGCGCCAGCAGCTTGGGGCAGGGAAATAGCAATCAGCCCCAGCATTTT
TRBJ2-5	TRBV19	.	.	CASSIGPRDRLRKVLETQYF	TGTGCCAGTAGTATAGGCCCTCGGGACCGCCTCCGTAAGGTGTTAGAGACCCAGTACTTC
TRBJ1-1	TRBV10-3	.	.	CAISQETEAFF	TGTGCCATCAGCCAAGAAACTGAAGCTTTCTTT
TRBJ1-1	TRBV6-5	.	TRBD1	CASSGGTARNTEAFF	TGTGCCAGCAGTGGAGGGACAGCTAGGAACACTGAAGCTTTCTTT
TRBJ2-2	TRBV29-1	few	.	CSAGYENTGELFF	TGCAGCGCCGGATATGAGAACACCGGGGAGCTGTTTTTT
TRBJ1-2	TRBV5-4	.	.	CASSEAGPANYGYTF	TGTGCCAGCAGCGAGGCAGGGCCCGCTAACTATGGCTACACCTTC
TRBJ1-1	TRBV29-1	few	.	CSVGVGSNTEAFF	TGCAGCGTTGGGGTGGGTTCGAACACTGAAGCTTTCTTT
TRBJ1-4	TRBV19	few	.	CASSIAGVEKLFF	TGTGCCAGTAGTATAGCGGGGGTAGAAAAACTGTTTTTT
TRBJ1-1	TRBV29-1	.	.	CSVERISEAFF	TGCAGCGTTGAACGCATCTCTGAAGCTTTCTTT
TRBJ2-3	TRBV7-2	.	TRBD2	CASSLASGVGTDTQYF	TGTGCCAGCAGCTTAGCTAGCGGGGTGGGCACAGATACGCAGTATTTT